This T cell receptor beta chain was retrieved from a study of CD8 T cells in ankylosing spondylitis. Study-level points and caveats: Disease-linked clones proved CD8+ and comparatively uncommon in peripheral blood. Several of the motif variants were reported before in synovial fluid and blood from reactive arthritis. In ankylosing spondylitis patients, matched synovial fluid reportedly showed significant enrichment of disease-linked clones. Apparently characteristic of ankylosing spondylitis blood was a TCR beta motif (eight highly homologous variants).

In this sample, this clonotype turned up many times. Its matching antigen is unknown. This CDR3 spans 15 amino acids. Per germline, CDR1 KGHDR and CDR2 SFDVKD. With 9 bases clipped from V and 6 bases from J, the junction kept 16 bases outside the gene matches. Each CDR3 protein is one row after TCRdb ran MiXCR on the 5' RACE reads. Found here are around 29,000 distinct CDR3 sequences, about 5.1% of them singletons; the top ten hold around 2%. The J gene is TRBJ2-7, the V gene TRBV24-1, with 7 bases identical to TRBD2. Input material: blood, either unsorted or a sorted T cell fraction (not recorded which). The TCR comes from a female donor with ankylosing spondylitis or in good health (not recorded which). The CDR3 nucleotides read TGTGCCACCTCAAGCGCCAGACTAGCAATAAGCGAGCAGTACTTC. Its protein product is CATSSARLAISEQYF.